The 22 T cell receptor beta chains reported below all come from one sample, sequenced in a study of T cells in Graves' hyperthyroidism and ophthalmopathy. What was amplified from RNA transcripts were TCR beta CDR3 regions. The primer set for the first-round RT-PCR of the TCR CDR3 was HTBI. TCRdb redid the calling of the multiplex PCR reads with MiXCR, one entry per CDR3 protein. The sample contains hundreds of thousands of distinct CDR3 sequences, around 14% of which appear only once. The specimen sequenced was blood. All receptors come from a woman between 18 and 29 years old with Graves' hyperthyroidism.

As concerns this clonotype: The junction differs from germline at one of its ends, possibly a read error. J is TRBJ1-6 and V is TRBV4-1; TRBD1 matches at 9 bases. Germline CDR1 and CDR2: MGHRA and YSYEKL. This CDR3 region has 16 residues. The CDR3 region has the DNA TGCGCCAGCCGCCAAGAAAAGGGACAGGGTAATTCACCCCTCCACTTT. This translates into CASRQEKGQGNSPLHF.

This clonotype came up a few times. The chain employs TRBV6-1 and TRBJ1-5; unclear D gene. The CDR3 contains 14 residues. The V gene lost 6 bases and the J gene lost 3 bases, with 12 bases spanning the gap. CDR1 and CDR2 (germline): MNHNS, SASEGT. The CDR3 sequence is CASSDDGHNQPQHF. DNA of the CDR3: TGTGCCAGCAGCGACGACGGCCACAATCAGCCCCAGCATTTT.

As for this clonotype: A single base separates this from a much larger clone, so it may be a read error. The chain recombines TRBV5-5 with TRBJ1-2; possible D gene TRBD1, 6 bases. Germline V gene sequence: CDR1 SGHKS, CDR2 YYEKEE (reference sequence). This CDR3 comprises 16 residues. The CDR3 sequence is CASGFITGMNNYGYTF. In DNA form, the CDR3 reads TGTGCCAGCGGCTTTATAACAGGGATGAATAACTATGGCTACACCTTC.

This clonotype was seen just once. The CDR3 sequence: CASILPRTAATEAFF. CDR3 nucleotides: TGTGCCAGCATCTTGCCCCGGACCGCAGCCACTGAAGCTTTCTTT. V and J are TRBV28 and TRBJ1-1; unclear D gene. CDR1 is MDHEN, CDR2 SYDVKM, per germline. The CDR3 loop spans 15 amino acids. The V end was cut by 7 bases, the J end by 4 bases, with 19 bases between.

At least ten counts were recorded for this clonotype. The chain has TRBV6-1 and TRBJ2-1; D might be TRBD1 (6 bases). This CDR3 region has 14 residues. V was shortened by 4 bases and J by 3 bases, with 10 bases between the two germline ends. Germline V CDR1 and CDR2: MNHNS, SASEGT. In nucleotides, the CDR3 is TGTGCCAGCAGTGCCCAGGGGTACTACAATGAGCAGTTCTTC. This gives the protein CASSAQGYYNEQFF.

This clonotype was observed at least ten times. The V and J genes are TRBV20-1 and TRBJ1-6; TRBD1 agrees at 7 bases. With 5 bases clipped from V and 6 bases from J, the junction kept 7 bases outside the gene matches. Germline V gives CDR1 DFQATT, CDR2 SNEGSKA (reference sequence). The length of the CDR3 is 14 residues. The CDR3 reads CSAQGGVLNSPLHF. The CDR3 DNA sequence: TGCAGTGCTCAGGGGGGGGTTCTTAATTCACCCCTCCACTTT.

This clonotype was observed at least ten times. The CDR3 region has the DNA TGTGCCAGCAGTGATGATGGAGCGGCCGACCAGCCCCAGCATTTT. This encodes CASSDDGAADQPQHF. The rearrangement uses TRBV2 and TRBJ1-5, with D uncertain. Germline CDR1 and CDR2: SNHLY and FYNNEI. This CDR3 has 15 residues. The germline V and J ends were trimmed by 3 bases and 7 bases, with 16 bases remaining between them.

This clonotype was observed many times. J is TRBJ2-3 and V is TRBV2; D is perhaps TRBD1 (6 bases). There are 14 residues in the CDR3. Per the germline V gene, CDR1 is SNHLY and CDR2 is FYNNEI. The ends were cut back, 7 bases at V and 5 bases at J, with 16 bases in the middle. The CDR3 spells CASNPRGGIDTQYF. CDR3 coding DNA: TGTGCCAGCAACCCCAGGGGCGGAATAGATACGCAGTATTTT.

This clonotype occurred a few times. V gene TRBV28 combines with J gene TRBJ1-5; D is unresolved. Trimming shortened V by 6 bases and J by 0 bases, and 12 bases separated the two germline ends. The length of the CDR3 is 15 residues. Germline V gene lookup returns CDR1 MDHEN and CDR2 SYDVKM. The CDR3 protein is CASRYPHSSNQPQHF. The DNA of the CDR3 is TGTGCCAGCAGATACCCCCACAGTAGCAATCAGCCCCAGCATTTT.

The sample holds many counts of this clonotype. The rearrangement links TRBV7-9 to TRBJ1-1; 8 nucleotides line up with TRBD1. V shed 5 bases, J shed 4 bases, and the junction held 6 bases outside the gene matches. The germline V gene encodes CDR1 SEHNR and CDR2 FQNEAQ (reference sequence). The CDR3 loop spans 14 amino acids. The CDR3 bases are TGTGCCAGCAGCGCCCGGACAGGGCTCACTGAAGCTTTCTTT. This gives the protein CASSARTGLTEAFF.

This clonotype was counted ten times or more. This chain links TRBV11-3 with TRBJ2-7; D call uncertain. The CDR3 runs 14 residues. With 4 bases removed from V and 3 bases from J, the gap between germline ends came to 13 bases. Germline CDR1 reads SGHNT; CDR2 reads YENEEA. The CDR3 here is CASSSRLLDYEQYF. For the CDR3, the DNA is TGTGCCAGCAGCTCCAGGTTATTGGACTACGAGCAGTACTTC.

CDR3 sequence: CASSLEGLDYGYTF. In DNA form, the CDR3 reads TGTGCCAGCAGCTTAGAGGGACTTGACTATGGCTACACCTTC. V gene TRBV11-3 combines with J gene TRBJ1-2; possibly TRBD1 for D (5 bases). Germline V lookup: CDR1 SGHNT, CDR2 YENEEA. Trimming shortened V by 0 bases and J by 3 bases, and 8 bases separated the two germline ends. The length of the CDR3 is 14 residues.

This clonotype was seen a handful of times. An end of the junction does not agree with germline; a read error may underlie this. The V gene is TRBV7-2, the J gene TRBJ2-7, with a possible D match to TRBD1 (6 bases). There are 17 residues in the CDR3. Germline values: CDR1 SGHTA, CDR2 FQGNSA. The CDR3 DNA is TGTGCCAGCAGCCGAAGGAAAACAGGGATGAGGTCCTACAAGCAGTACTTC. This sequence encodes CASSRRKTGMRSYKQYF.

This clonotype was seen more than once but under ten times. Just one base apart from a much larger clone, this may be a read error. The conserved closing phenylalanine or tryptophan is absent in this CDR3, likely reflecting a read error. This chain links TRBV28 with TRBJ2-7, with 8 bases that match TRBD1. The CDR3 has 14 amino acids. Germline trimming cut 5 bases from V and 5 bases from J; bases unmatched to any gene: 8. CDR1 MDHEN and CDR2 SYDVKM come from the germline V gene. CDR3 coding DNA: TGTGCCAGCAGTCCCCCTCAGGGGGCCGACGAGCAGTACCTC. Translation: CASSPPQGADEQYL.

This clonotype was counted at least ten times. The genes are TRBV20-1 and TRBJ1-2; D remains unclear. The CDR3 contains 12 residues. Germline V CDR1 and CDR2: DFQATT, SNEGSKA (reference sequence). The V end lost 6 bases, the J end lost 4 bases, and 12 bases lay between the germline ends. CDR3 coding DNA: TGCAGTGCCATTACAGTTTCCTATGGCTACACCTTC. As protein: CSAITVSYGYTF.

This clonotype was counted ten times or more. The chain links TRBV20-1 to TRBJ1-6, with 9 nucleotides matching TRBD1. Unmatched junction bases numbered 4, after V lost 3 bases and J lost 7 bases. The germline V gene has CDR1 DFQATT and CDR2 SNEGSKA (reference sequence). The CDR3 covers 14 residues. The CDR3 sequence: CSASGDRENSPLHF. The CDR3 bases are TGCAGTGCTAGCGGGGACAGGGAGAATTCACCCCTCCACTTT.

The chain carries TRBV20-1 and TRBJ2-7; D is undetermined. V dropped 7 bases and J dropped 0 bases, with 10 bases sitting between them. Per the germline V gene, CDR1 is DFQATT and CDR2 is SNEGSKA (reference sequence). The CDR3 is 12 residues long. The CDR3 region is CSVTENSYEQYF. The CDR3 region has the DNA TGCAGTGTGACCGAGAACTCCTACGAGCAGTACTTC.

In its sample, this clonotype was seen many times. The genes are TRBV6-1 and TRBJ2-7; D perhaps matches TRBD1 (5 bases). Germline V lookup: CDR1 MNHNS, CDR2 SASEGT. V lost 7 bases to trimming and J lost 1 base, with 8 bases between them. This CDR3 is built from 12 residues. CDR3 in amino acids: CASTDTSYEQYF. The CDR3 bases are TGTGCCAGCACGGACACTTCCTACGAGCAGTACTTC.

This clonotype was observed at least ten times. The CDR3 loop is CASSQESGELFF. CDR3 sequence (DNA): TGTGCCAGCAGCCAAGAATCCGGGGAGCTGTTTTTT. The rearrangement uses TRBV3-1 and TRBJ2-2; D is unresolved. This CDR3 is built from 12 residues. Germline V CDR1 and CDR2: LGHDT, YNNKEL (reference sequence). V was cut by 0 bases and J by 6 bases, with 2 bases left in between.

This clonotype was recorded at least ten times. This sequence joins TRBV12-3 or TRBV12-4 and TRBJ2-3; D is possibly TRBD2 (6 bases). The V gene lost 3 bases and the J gene lost 2 bases, with 12 bases spanning the gap. The CDR3 totals 15 residues. CDR3 DNA sequence: TGTGCCAGCAGTTTCCTAGCGAGACCCACAGATACGCAGTATTTT. Translated: CASSFLARPTDTQYF.

This clonotype was seen at least ten times. V and J are TRBV2 and TRBJ2-3; 7 positions match TRBD2. This CDR3 spans 14 amino acids. Germline trimming cut 6 bases from V and 3 bases from J; bases unmatched to any gene: 6. The germline V gene encodes CDR1 SNHLY and CDR2 FYNNEI. The CDR3 bases are TGTGCCAGCAGGCCCTCCGGGGGGACAGATACGCAGTATTTT. Translated, it gives CASRPSGGTDTQYF.

This clonotype was counted ten times or more. The rearrangement joins TRBV7-2 to TRBJ2-1, with 7 bases matching TRBD2. The CDR3 spans 17 residues. V lost 5 bases, J lost 0 bases, and 10 bases stayed unmatched. Per the germline V gene, CDR1 is SGHTA and CDR2 is FQGNSA. CDR3 loop: CASSTSGLVSSYNEQFF. CDR3 nucleotides: TGTGCCAGCAGCACCTCCGGACTAGTAAGCTCCTACAATGAGCAGTTCTTC.